This passage covers 20 T cell receptor beta chains from one sample sequenced in a study of CD8+CD57+ T cells in acquired aplastic anemia. Profiles of TCR beta VDJ and CDR3 were generated from a genomic DNA template. TCRdb redid the calling of the reads with MiXCR, one entry per CDR3 protein. This sample carries about 210,000 distinct CDR3 sequences, 34% of them seen once, and the ten largest clones take 0.95% to 1.2%. The sample taken for sequencing was sorted CD4+, CD8+, or CD8+CD57+ T cells (not recorded which) from PBMCs. All receptors come from a human donor in good health, serving as a control.

Comments on this clonotype: Because the CDR3 is missing its conserved closing phenylalanine or tryptophan, this is likely a read error. It is unclear where the CDR3 begins or ends on the DNA, so no DNA is shown, and the CDR3 is as TCRdb lists it. The chain combines TRBV2 with TRBJ1-3; TRBD1, the table's D call, was not compared with the DNA. The CDR3 is 9 amino acids in total, end residues counted. From germline, CDR1 is SNHLY and CDR2 FYNNEI. This CDR3 reads CASKADRNT.

The CDR3 sequence: CATSDFTGNGYTF. The CDR3 DNA is TGTGCCACCAGTGATTTCACAGGGAATGGCTACACCTTC. The chain has TRBV24-1 and TRBJ1-2, with D perhaps TRBD1 (6 bases). This CDR3 has 13 residues. Trimming stripped 1 base from V and 6 bases from J, with 8 bases between. In germline, CDR1 is KGHDR, CDR2 SFDVKD.

This clonotype was recorded a few times. The chain employs TRBV13 and TRBJ2-1; D unclear. This CDR3 spans 12 amino acids. Trimming pared 3 bases from V and 7 bases from J, leaving 7 bases between. The V gene's germline CDR1 is PRHDT and CDR2 FYEKMQ (reference sequence). The CDR3 region has the DNA TGTGCCAGCAGCTTGAGTTGGAATGAGCAGTTCTTC. It codes for CASSLSWNEQFF.

The gene calls are TRBV25-1 and TRBJ1-5, with a weak D call TRBD1 (6 bases). V lost 0 bases, J lost 2 bases, and 14 bases lay in between. The CDR3 runs 17 residues. Germline-derived CDR1 and CDR2 are MGHDK and SYGVNS. The CDR3 nucleotides read TGTGCCAGCAGTGAATATATTCGGGGGCAGGGCAATCAGCCCCAGCATTTT. This sequence encodes CASSEYIRGQGNQPQHF. Combining the CDR3 with reference TRBV25-1 and TRBJ1-5 gives the whole variable domain EADIYQTPRYLVIGTGKKITLECSQTMGHDKMYWYQQDPGMELHLIHYSYGVNSTEKGDLSSESTVSRIRTEHFPLTLESARPSHTSQYLCASSEYIRGQGNQPQHFGDGTRLSIL.

This clonotype was seen more than once but under ten times. The CDR3 is CASSKTGALSKYF. For the CDR3, the DNA is TGTGCCAGCAGTAAGACAGGGGCTTTATCCAAATATTTT. The chain links TRBV28 to TRBJ1-3, with 8 bases fitting TRBD1. From germline, CDR1 is MDHEN and CDR2 SYDVKM. The CDR3 contains 13 residues. The V segment lost 5 bases and the J segment 15 bases; nucleotides outside the gene matches: 12. Together with reference TRBV28 and TRBJ1-3, the CDR3 gives the full variable domain: DVKVTQSSRYLVKRTGEKVFLECVQDMDHENMFWYRQDPGLGLRLIYFSYDVKMKEKGDIPEGYSVSREKKERFSLILESASTNQTSMYLCASSKTGALSKYFGEGSWLTVV.

This clonotype was detected many times. The chain links TRBV14 to TRBJ2-7; no clear D gene. V was trimmed by 4 bases and J by 5 bases, leaving 18 bases between them. The V gene's germline CDR1 is SGHDN and CDR2 FVKESK. The CDR3 totals 15 residues. The CDR3 loop reads CASSRTLSTIHEQYF. The CDR3 DNA is TGTGCCAGCAGCCGTACCTTATCGACAATTCACGAGCAGTACTTC.

The V and J genes are TRBV2 and TRBJ2-1, with D perhaps TRBD1 (6 bases). This CDR3 contains 14 residues. CDR1 and CDR2 from the germline V gene are SNHLY and FYNNEI. The V gene lost 5 bases and the J gene lost 8 bases, with 16 bases spanning the gap. The CDR3 nucleotides are TGTGCCAGCAGTAAAAACAGGGTTTATGATGAGCAGTTCTTC. Residues: CASSKNRVYDEQFF. The whole variable domain, remainder taken from reference TRBV2 and TRBJ2-1, is EPEVTQTPSHQVTQMGQEVILRCVPISNHLYFYWYRQILGQKVEFLVSFYNNEISEKSEIFDDQFSVERPDGSNFTLKIRSTKLEDSAMYFCASSKNRVYDEQFFGPGTRLTVL.

The genes are TRBV5-1 and TRBJ2-7, with a weak D call TRBD2 (6 bases). CDR1 and CDR2 from the germline V gene are SGHRS and YFSETQ. This CDR3 spans 18 amino acids. V was shortened by 1 base and J by 3 bases, with 23 bases between the two germline ends. The CDR3 reads CASSLSPRGTGEHYEQYF. The CDR3 DNA reads TGCGCCAGCAGCTTGTCCCCTCGGGGGACGGGGGAGCACTACGAGCAGTACTTC.

This clonotype was seen only a few times. This rearrangement joins TRBV2 to TRBJ2-7; 10 nucleotides align to TRBD1. The CDR3 spans 14 residues. Germline V gene sequence: CDR1 SNHLY, CDR2 FYNNEI. V gave up 4 bases and J gave up 2 bases; unmatched junction bases: 2. CDR3 DNA sequence: TGTGCCAGCAGTGGAGGACAGGGGGCCTACGAGCAGTACTTC. Translated: CASSGGQGAYEQYF.

This clonotype was observed many times. The V and J genes are TRBV24-1 and TRBJ2-2, with D maybe TRBD1 (6 bases). The CDR3 is 13 amino acids. V lost 9 bases and J 3 bases, leaving 10 bases between the germline ends. Germline assignment: CDR1 KGHDR and CDR2 SFDVKD. The DNA for the CDR3 is TGTGCCACCTTGGCAGGGGACACCGGGGAGCTGTTTTTT. Translating gives CATLAGDTGELFF.

This sequence joins TRBV20-1 and TRBJ2-2; 10 positions match TRBD1. Germline V lookup: CDR1 DFQATT, CDR2 SNEGSKA (reference sequence). Trimming cost V 5 bases and J 7 bases; bases outside gene matches: 7. The CDR3 is 14 amino acids. The CDR3 DNA sequence: TGCAGTGCTGGGGGGACAGGGGAGTTCGGGGAGCTGTTTTTT. Protein: CSAGGTGEFGELFF.

This clonotype has a count of ten or more. The rearrangement uses TRBV11-1 and TRBJ1-1; maybe TRBD1 (5 bases). Germline-derived CDR1 and CDR2 are SGHAT and FQDESV (reference sequence). CDR3 size: 15 residues. V lost 5 bases and J lost 0, with 13 bases in between. In DNA, the CDR3 is TGTGCCAGCAGCCACTACGGGGGATTGAACACTGAAGCTTTCTTT. Translating gives CASSHYGGLNTEAFF.

This sequence joins TRBV19 and TRBJ2-1; weak D call: TRBD1 (6 bases). This CDR3 is 13 amino acids long. CDR1 LNHDA and CDR2 SQIVND come from the germline V gene (reference sequence). Trimming pared 4 bases from V and 12 bases from J, leaving 16 bases between. The CDR3 DNA reads as TGTGCCAGTAGTAGCCTGATTCCAGGGGTGCAGTTCTTC. The encoded protein is CASSSLIPGVQFF.

This clonotype was counted once. The CDR3 DNA reads as TGCGCCAGCAGTGGATATAATAGGGATGAGCAGTTCTTC. It codes for CASSGYNRDEQFF. The chain carries TRBV10-2 and TRBJ2-1; no firm D call. V dropped 4 bases and J dropped 8 bases, with 12 bases sitting between them. CDR1 is WSHSY and CDR2 is SAAADI in the germline V gene. This CDR3 is 13 amino acids long.

This clonotype appeared a few times. J is TRBJ2-2 and V is TRBV11-2; possible D gene TRBD2, 7 bases. The germline CDR1 and CDR2 sequences are SGHAT and FQNNGV. The CDR3 sequence is 20 residues long. V was clipped by 2 bases and J by 4 bases, with 26 bases between them. Here the CDR3 DNA reads TGTGCCAGCAGCTTAAATCCCCCCGGGGCAACGGGGGGCCCCACCGGGGAGCTGTTTTTT. It encodes CASSLNPPGATGGPTGELFF.

The rearrangement joins TRBV7-9 to TRBJ2-7, with D perhaps TRBD1 (5 bases). The CDR3 has 14 amino acids. Germline CDR1 is SEHNR and CDR2 is FQNEAQ (reference sequence). V was clipped by 2 bases and J by 2 bases, with 10 bases between them. The DNA of the CDR3 is TGTGCCAGCAGCTTATGGGGCGGTCCCTACGAGCAGTACTTC. Its protein product is CASSLWGGPYEQYF. The full variable domain, with the rest looked up from reference TRBV7-9 and TRBJ2-7, is DTGVSQNPRHKITKRGQNVTFRCDPISEHNRLYWYRQTLGQGPEFLTYFQNEAQLEKSRLLSDRFSAERPKGSFSTLEIQRTEQGDSAMYLCASSLWGGPYEQYFGPGTRLTVT.

This clonotype was recorded many times. The V call is TRBV7-2, the J call TRBJ2-5, with 15 bases aligning to TRBD2. This CDR3 is 17 amino acids long. Germline CDR1 SGHTA, CDR2 FQGNSA. Losses at the gene ends were 6 bases for V and 5 bases for J; bases not matched to a gene: 10. CDR3 amino acids: CASSKRTSGGAWETQYF. In nucleotides, the CDR3 is TGTGCCAGCAGTAAAAGGACTAGCGGGGGGGCATGGGAGACCCAGTACTTC. Full variable domain (missing parts from reference TRBV7-2 and TRBJ2-5): GAGVSQSPSNKVTEKGKDVELRCDPISGHTALYWYRQSLGQGLEFLIYFQGNSAPDKSGLPSDRFSAERTGGSVSTLTIQRTQQEDSAVYLCASSKRTSGGAWETQYFGPGTRLLVL.

This clonotype was counted only a few times. The V gene is TRBV12-3 or TRBV12-4, the J gene TRBJ2-1; possibly TRBD2 for D (5 bases). Deletions cut 6 bases from V and 8 bases from J, with 14 bases between. The CDR3 extends over 13 amino acids. CDR3 loop: CASSPLSRDEQFF. In nucleotides, the CDR3 is TGTGCCAGCAGCCCTTTATCGAGGGATGAGCAGTTCTTC.

At least ten counts were recorded for this clonotype. V is TRBV20-1 and J is TRBJ2-3; D ambiguous. Germline V gives CDR1 DFQATT, CDR2 SNEGSKA (reference sequence). Trimming removed 4 bases from V and 4 bases from J, with 12 bases in between. CDR3 size: 13 residues. CDR3 nucleotide sequence: TGCAGTGCTATCTCGGACCAAGCAGATACGCAGTATTTT. As protein: CSAISDQADTQYF.

This clonotype was found many times. V is TRBV19 and J is TRBJ2-3; 10 nucleotides line up with TRBD2. Trimming took 3 bases from V and 5 from J; bases not matched to a gene: 5. CDR1 is LNHDA, CDR2 SQIVND, per germline (reference sequence). The CDR3 is made up of 15 amino acids. The CDR3 is CASSMEREGQDTQYF. CDR3 DNA: TGTGCCAGTAGTATGGAGCGGGAGGGCCAAGATACGCAGTATTTT.